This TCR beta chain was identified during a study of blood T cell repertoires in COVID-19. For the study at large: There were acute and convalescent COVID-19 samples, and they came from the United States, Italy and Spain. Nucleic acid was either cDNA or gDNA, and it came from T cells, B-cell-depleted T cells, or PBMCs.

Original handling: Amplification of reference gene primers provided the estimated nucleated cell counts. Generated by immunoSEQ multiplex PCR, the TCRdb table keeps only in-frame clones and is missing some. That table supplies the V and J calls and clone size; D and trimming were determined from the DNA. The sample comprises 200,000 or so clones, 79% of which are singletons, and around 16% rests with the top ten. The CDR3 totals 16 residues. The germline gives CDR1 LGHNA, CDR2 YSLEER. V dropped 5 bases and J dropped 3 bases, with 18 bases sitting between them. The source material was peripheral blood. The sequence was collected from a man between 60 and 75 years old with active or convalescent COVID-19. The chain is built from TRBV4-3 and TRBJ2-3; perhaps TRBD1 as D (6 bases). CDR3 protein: CASSYSNRVSTDTQYF. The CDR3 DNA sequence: TGCGCCAGCAGCTATAGTAACAGGGTTTCGACAGATACGCAGTATTTT.